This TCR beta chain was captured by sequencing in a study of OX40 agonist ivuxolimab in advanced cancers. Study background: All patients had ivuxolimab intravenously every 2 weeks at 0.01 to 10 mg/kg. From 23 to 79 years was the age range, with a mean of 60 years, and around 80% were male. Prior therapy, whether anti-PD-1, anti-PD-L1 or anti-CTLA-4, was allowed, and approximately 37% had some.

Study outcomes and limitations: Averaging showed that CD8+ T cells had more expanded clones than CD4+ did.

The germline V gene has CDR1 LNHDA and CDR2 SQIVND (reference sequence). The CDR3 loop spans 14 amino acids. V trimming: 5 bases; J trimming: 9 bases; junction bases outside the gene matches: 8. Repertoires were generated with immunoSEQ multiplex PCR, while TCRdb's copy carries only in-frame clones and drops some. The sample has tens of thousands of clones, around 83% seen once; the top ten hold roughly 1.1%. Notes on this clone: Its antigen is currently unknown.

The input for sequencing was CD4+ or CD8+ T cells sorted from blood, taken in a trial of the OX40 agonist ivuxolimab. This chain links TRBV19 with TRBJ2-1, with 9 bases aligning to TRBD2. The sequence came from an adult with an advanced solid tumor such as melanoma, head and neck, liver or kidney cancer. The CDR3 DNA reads TGTGCCAGTAGTGGGGGAGGACTAGCGATTGAGCAGTTCTTC. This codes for CASSGGGLAIEQFF.